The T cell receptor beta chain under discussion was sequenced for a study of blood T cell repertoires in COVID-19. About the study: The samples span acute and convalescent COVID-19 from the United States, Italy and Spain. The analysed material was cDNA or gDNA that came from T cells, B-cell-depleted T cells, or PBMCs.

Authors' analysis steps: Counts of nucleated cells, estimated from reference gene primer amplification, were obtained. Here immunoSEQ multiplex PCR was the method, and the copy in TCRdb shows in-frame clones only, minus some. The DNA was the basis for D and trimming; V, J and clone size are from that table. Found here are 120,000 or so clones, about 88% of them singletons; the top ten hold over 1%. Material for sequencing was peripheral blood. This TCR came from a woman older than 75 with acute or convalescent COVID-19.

CDR3 sequence: CASSLALAGEETQYF. For the CDR3, the DNA is TGTGCCAGCAGCTTGGCACTAGCGGGGGAAGAGACCCAGTACTTC. The genes are TRBV5-5 and TRBJ2-5, with 11 bases aligning to TRBD2. The CDR3 extends over 15 amino acids. Germline V gene lookup returns CDR1 SGHKS and CDR2 YYEKEE (reference sequence). V was clipped by 0 bases and J by 3 bases; unmatched bases: 1.